The next 5 T cell receptor beta chains were all read from a single sample in a study of cytomegalovirus exposure and HLA in healthy donors. PCR amplification relied on 60 Vbeta primers (plus 13 Jbeta primers). Profiled with immunoSEQ multiplex PCR; TCRdb holds only in-frame clones, not every one. The repertoire holds around 120,000 clones, 15% to 19% seen once, with under 2.5% in the top ten. Sequences were obtained from PBMCs. The receptors shown here come from a woman between 18 and 29 years old in good health and CMV-seronegative.

The chain recombines TRBV5-6 with TRBJ2-1; maybe TRBD1 (6 bases). This CDR3 contains 14 residues. Germline CDR1 is SGHDT and CDR2 is YYEEEE. Trimming cost V 4 bases and J 4 bases, with 12 bases left between them. Written as DNA, the CDR3 is TGTGCCAGCAGCCAGGGTCAGGGGTACAATGAGCAGTTCTTC. It translates to CASSQGQGYNEQFF.

The chain couples TRBV29-1 to TRBJ2-2; 16 bases fit TRBD2. CDR1 and CDR2 (germline): SQVTM, ANQGSEA. The CDR3 is 16 amino acids. The CDR3 spells CIAGTSGGASPGELFF. The CDR3 DNA sequence: TGCATCGCGGGGACTAGCGGGGGGGCCTCCCCCGGGGAGCTGTTTTTT.

The J gene is TRBJ1-5, the V gene TRBV28, with TRBD1 matching 7 bases. The junction had 8 bases not matched to a gene; V was cut back by 6 bases and J by 3 bases. CDR1 is MDHEN, CDR2 SYDVKM, per germline. The CDR3 is 15 residues long. In DNA form, the CDR3 reads TGTGCCAGCAGCGTTAGACAGGGAGCCAATCAGCCCCAGCATTTT. As protein: CASSVRQGANQPQHF.

This clone was detected a few times. The V and J genes are TRBV19 and TRBJ1-1; 8 bases line up with TRBD1. After removal of 6 bases from V and 3 bases from J, the junction contained 3 bases not matched to a gene. This CDR3 spans 13 amino acids. Germline CDR1 is LNHDA and CDR2 is SQIVND (reference sequence). This chain's CDR3 is CASRVDRDTEAFF. The CDR3, as DNA: TGTGCCAGTAGGGTGGACAGGGACACTGAAGCTTTCTTT.

V usage is TRBV7-9 and J usage is TRBJ1-1; tentatively, D is TRBD1 (6 bases). Germline V gene data show CDR1 as SEHNR and CDR2 as FQNEAQ (reference sequence). The V gene lost 2 bases and the J gene lost 3 bases, with 16 bases spanning the gap. The CDR3 runs to 16 residues. The CDR3, as DNA: TGTGCCAGCAGCTTATCCCCCAGACAGGCCCACACTGAAGCTTTCTTT. Translation gives CASSLSPRQAHTEAFF.